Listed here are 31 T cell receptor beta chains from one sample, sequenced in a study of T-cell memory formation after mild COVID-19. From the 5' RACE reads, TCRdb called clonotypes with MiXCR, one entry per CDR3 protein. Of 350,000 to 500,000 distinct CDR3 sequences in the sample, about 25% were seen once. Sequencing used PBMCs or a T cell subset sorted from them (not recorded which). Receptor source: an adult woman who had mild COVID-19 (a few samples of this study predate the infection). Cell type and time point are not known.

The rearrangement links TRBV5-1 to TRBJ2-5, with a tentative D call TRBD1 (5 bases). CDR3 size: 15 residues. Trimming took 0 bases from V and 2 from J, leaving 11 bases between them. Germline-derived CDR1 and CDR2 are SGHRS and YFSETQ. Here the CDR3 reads CASSLAATAQETQYF. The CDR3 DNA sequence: TGCGCCAGCAGCTTGGCCGCGACAGCACAAGAGACCCAGTACTTC.

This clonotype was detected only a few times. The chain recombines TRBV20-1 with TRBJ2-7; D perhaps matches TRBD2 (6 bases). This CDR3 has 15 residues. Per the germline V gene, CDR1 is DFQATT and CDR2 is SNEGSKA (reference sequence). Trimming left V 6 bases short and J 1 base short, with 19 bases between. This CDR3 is CSAHLTLADSYEQYF. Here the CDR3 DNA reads TGCAGTGCCCACCTTACTTTAGCGGATTCCTACGAGCAGTACTTC.

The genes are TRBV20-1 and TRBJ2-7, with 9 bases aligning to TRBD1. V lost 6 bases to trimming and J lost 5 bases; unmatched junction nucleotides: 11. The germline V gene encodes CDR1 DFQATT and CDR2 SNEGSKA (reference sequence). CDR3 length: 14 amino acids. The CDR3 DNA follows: TGCAGTGCCGTGTATGACAGGGGGAACAACGAGCAGTACTTC. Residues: CSAVYDRGNNEQYF.

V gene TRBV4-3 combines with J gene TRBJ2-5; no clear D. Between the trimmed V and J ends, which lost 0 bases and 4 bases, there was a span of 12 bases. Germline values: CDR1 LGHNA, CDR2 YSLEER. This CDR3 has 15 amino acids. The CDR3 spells CASSQEMLQPETQYF. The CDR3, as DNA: TGCGCCAGCAGCCAAGAGATGCTCCAGCCAGAGACCCAGTACTTC.

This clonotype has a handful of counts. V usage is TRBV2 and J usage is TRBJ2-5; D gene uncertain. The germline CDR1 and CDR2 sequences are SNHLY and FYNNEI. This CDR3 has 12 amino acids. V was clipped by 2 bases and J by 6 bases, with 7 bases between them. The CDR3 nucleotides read TGTGCCAGCAGTGAAAGGCGCCAGACCCAGTACTTC. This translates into CASSERRQTQYF.

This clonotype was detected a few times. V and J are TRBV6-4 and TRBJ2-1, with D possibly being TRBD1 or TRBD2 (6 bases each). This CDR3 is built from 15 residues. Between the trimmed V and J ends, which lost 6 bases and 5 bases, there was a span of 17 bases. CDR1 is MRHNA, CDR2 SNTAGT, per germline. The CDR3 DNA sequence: TGTGCCAGCAGCAACGGAGGGGGGTCGCACAATGAGCAGTTCTTC. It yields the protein CASSNGGGSHNEQFF.

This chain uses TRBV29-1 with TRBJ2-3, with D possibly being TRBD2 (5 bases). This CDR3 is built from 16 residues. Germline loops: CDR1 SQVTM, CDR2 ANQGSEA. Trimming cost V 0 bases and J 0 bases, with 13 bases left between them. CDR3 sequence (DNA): TGCAGCGTTGAAGATCGGGCGGGCAGTAGCACAGATACGCAGTATTTT. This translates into CSVEDRAGSSTDTQYF.

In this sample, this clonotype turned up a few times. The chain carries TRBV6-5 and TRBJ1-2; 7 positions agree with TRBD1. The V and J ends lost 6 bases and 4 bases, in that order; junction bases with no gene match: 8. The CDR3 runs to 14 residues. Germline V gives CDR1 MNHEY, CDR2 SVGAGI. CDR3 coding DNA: TGTGCCAGCAGCCAGGGACAGTCACCCTATGGCTACACCTTC. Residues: CASSQGQSPYGYTF.

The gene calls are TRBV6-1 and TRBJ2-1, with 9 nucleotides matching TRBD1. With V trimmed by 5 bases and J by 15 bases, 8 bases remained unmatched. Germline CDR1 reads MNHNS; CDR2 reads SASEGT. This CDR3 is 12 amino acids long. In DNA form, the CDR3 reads TGTGCCAGCAGTCCAGGACAGGGGTCGTGGTTCTTC. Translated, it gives CASSPGQGSWFF.

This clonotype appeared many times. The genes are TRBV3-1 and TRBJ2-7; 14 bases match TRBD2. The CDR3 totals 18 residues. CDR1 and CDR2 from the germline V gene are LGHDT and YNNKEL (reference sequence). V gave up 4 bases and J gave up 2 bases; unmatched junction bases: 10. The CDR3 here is CASSPSGTSGSFAYEQYF. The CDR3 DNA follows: TGTGCCAGCAGCCCCTCCGGGACTAGCGGGAGCTTCGCCTACGAGCAGTACTTC.

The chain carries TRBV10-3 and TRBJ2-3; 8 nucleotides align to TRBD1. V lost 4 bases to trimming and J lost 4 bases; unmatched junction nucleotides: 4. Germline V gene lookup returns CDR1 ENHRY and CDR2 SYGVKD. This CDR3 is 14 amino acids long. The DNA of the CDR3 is TGTGCCATCAGTGGACAGGGGATCGCAGATACGCAGTATTTT. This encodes CAISGQGIADTQYF.

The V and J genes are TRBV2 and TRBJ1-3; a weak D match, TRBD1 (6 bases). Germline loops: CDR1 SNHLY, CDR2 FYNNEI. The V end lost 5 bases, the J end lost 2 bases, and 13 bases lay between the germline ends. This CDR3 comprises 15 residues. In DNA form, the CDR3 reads TGTGCCAGCAGTTACACAGGGTTCACTGGAAACACCATATATTTT. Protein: CASSYTGFTGNTIYF.

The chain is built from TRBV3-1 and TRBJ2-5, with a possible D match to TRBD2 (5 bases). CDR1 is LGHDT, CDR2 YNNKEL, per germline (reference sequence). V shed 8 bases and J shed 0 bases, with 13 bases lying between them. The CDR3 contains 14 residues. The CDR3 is CASARVQYQETQYF. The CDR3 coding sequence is TGTGCCAGCGCGAGGGTGCAGTACCAAGAGACCCAGTACTTC.

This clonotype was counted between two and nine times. The CDR3 reads CAWSSTYEQYF. Written as DNA, the CDR3 is TGTGCCTGGAGTAGCACCTACGAGCAGTACTTC. The chain recombines TRBV30 with TRBJ2-7; D is ambiguous. Germline values: CDR1 GTSNPN, CDR2 SVGIG (reference sequence). This CDR3 is 11 amino acids long. The V end was cut by 2 bases, the J end by 2 bases, with 4 bases between. Full variable domain (outside the CDR3, taken from reference TRBV30 and TRBJ2-7): SQTIHQWPATLVQPVGSPLSLECTVEGTSNPNLYWYRQAAGRGLQLLFYSVGIGQISSEVPQNLSASRPQDRQFILSSKKLLLSDSGFYLCAWSSTYEQYFGPGTRLTVT.

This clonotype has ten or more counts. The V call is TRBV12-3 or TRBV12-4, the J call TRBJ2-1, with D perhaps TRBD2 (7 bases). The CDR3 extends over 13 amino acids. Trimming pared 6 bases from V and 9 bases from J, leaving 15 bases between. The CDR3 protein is CASRRSGGGEQFF. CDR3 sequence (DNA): TGTGCCAGCAGGCGCTCGGGGGGCGGTGAGCAGTTCTTC.

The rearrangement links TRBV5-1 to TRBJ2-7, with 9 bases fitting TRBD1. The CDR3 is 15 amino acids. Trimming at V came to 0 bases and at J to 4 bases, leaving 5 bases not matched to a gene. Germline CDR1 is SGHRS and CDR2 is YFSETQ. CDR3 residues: CASSLGLGQGYEQYF. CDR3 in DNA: TGCGCCAGCAGCTTGGGGCTGGGACAGGGATACGAGCAGTACTTC.

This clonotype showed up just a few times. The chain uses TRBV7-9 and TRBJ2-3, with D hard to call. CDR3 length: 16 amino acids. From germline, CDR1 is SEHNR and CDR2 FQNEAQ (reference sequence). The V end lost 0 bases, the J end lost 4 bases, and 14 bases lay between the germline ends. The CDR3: CASSLALGIISDTQYF. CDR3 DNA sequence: TGTGCCAGCAGCTTAGCTCTTGGCATCATCTCAGATACGCAGTATTTT.

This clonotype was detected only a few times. The CDR3 DNA reads as TGTGCCAGCAGCGTTGGAGACGGGGTTCTCTACGAGCAGTACTTC. Protein product: CASSVGDGVLYEQYF. The J gene is TRBJ2-7, the V gene TRBV9; the D gene is possibly TRBD2 (5 bases). The V gene lost 2 bases and the J gene lost 3 bases, with 15 bases spanning the gap. This CDR3 is 15 amino acids long. Germline V lookup: CDR1 SGDLS, CDR2 YYNGEE.

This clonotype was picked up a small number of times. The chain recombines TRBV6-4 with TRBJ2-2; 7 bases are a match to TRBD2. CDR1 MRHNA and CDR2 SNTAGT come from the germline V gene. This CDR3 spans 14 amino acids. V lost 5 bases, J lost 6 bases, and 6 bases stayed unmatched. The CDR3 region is CASSLRLAAGELFF. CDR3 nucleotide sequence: TGTGCCAGCAGTCTTCGACTAGCCGCCGGGGAGCTGTTTTTT.

The CDR3 region has the DNA TGTGCCAGCAGCATGAGCGGGAGTATGTCCTACGAGCAGTACTTC. It specifies CASSMSGSMSYEQYF. The chain recombines TRBV9 with TRBJ2-7; TRBD2 matches 8 bases. The V and J ends lost 4 bases and 1 base, in that order; junction bases with no gene match: 7. Germline CDR1 is SGDLS and CDR2 is YYNGEE. CDR3 length: 15 residues.

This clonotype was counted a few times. CDR3 sequence (DNA): TGTGCCAGCAACTCCCTGGAGGACACCTACACAGATACGCAGTATTTT. Translated, it gives CASNSLEDTYTDTQYF. The chain is built from TRBV6-2 or TRBV6-3 and TRBJ2-3; D may be TRBD1 or TRBD2 (5 bases each). Germline V gene data show CDR1 as MNHEY and CDR2 as SVGEGT. Trimming took off 7 bases at V and 2 bases at J, with 19 bases between the two ends. CDR3 length: 16 amino acids.

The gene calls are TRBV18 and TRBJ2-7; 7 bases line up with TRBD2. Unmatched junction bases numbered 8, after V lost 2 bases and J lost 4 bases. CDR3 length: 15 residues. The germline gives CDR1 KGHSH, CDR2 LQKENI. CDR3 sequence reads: CASSPVAREGYEQYF. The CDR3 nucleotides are TGTGCCAGCTCACCAGTCGCCAGGGAGGGGTACGAGCAGTACTTC.

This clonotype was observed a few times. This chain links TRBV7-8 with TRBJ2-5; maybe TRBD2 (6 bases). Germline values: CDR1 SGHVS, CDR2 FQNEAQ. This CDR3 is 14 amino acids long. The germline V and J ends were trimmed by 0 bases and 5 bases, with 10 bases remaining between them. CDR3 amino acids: CASSLAFGGETQYF. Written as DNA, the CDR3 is TGTGCCAGCAGCTTAGCGTTCGGAGGGGAGACCCAGTACTTC.

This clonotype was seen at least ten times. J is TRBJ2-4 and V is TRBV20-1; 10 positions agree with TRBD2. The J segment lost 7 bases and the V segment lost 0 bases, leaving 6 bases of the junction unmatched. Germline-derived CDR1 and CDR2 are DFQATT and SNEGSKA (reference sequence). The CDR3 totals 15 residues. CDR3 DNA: TGCAGTGCTAGAGATGGGGCTAGCGGGGGTAACATTCAGTACTTC. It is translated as CSARDGASGGNIQYF.

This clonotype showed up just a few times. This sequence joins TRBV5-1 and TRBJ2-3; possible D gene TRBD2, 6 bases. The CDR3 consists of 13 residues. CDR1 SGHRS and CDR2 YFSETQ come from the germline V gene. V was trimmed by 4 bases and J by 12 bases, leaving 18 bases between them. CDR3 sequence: CASSPGETFIQYF. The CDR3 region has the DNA TGCGCCAGCAGCCCGGGGGAGACATTCATCCAGTATTTT.

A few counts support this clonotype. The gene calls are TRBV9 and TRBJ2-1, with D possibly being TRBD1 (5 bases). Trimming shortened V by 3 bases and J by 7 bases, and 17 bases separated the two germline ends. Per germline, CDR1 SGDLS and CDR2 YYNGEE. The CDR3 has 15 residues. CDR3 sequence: CASSALSQGGNEQFF. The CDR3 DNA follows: TGTGCCAGCAGCGCCCTCTCGCAGGGTGGGAATGAGCAGTTCTTC.

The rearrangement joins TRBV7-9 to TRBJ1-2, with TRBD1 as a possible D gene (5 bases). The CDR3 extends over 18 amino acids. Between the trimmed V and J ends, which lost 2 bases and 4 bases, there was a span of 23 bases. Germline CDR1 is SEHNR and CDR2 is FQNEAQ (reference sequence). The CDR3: CASSLLWVTDSGPYGYTF. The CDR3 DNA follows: TGTGCCAGCAGCTTATTGTGGGTGACAGACTCGGGTCCCTATGGCTACACCTTC.

Written as DNA, the CDR3 is TGTGCCAGCAGTCCGACCGACCAGCAGTTCTTC. Its translation is CASSPTDQQFF. The chain employs TRBV12-3 or TRBV12-4 and TRBJ2-1; D gene uncertain. This CDR3 has 11 amino acids. V dropped 5 bases and J dropped 11 bases, with 10 bases sitting between them.

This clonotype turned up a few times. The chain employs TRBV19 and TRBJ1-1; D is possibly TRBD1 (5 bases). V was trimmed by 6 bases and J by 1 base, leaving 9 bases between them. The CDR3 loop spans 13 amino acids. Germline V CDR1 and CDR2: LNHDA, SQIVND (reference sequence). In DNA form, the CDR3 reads TGTGCCAGTAGGGCAGGGAGGAACACTGAAGCTTTCTTT. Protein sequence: CASRAGRNTEAFF.

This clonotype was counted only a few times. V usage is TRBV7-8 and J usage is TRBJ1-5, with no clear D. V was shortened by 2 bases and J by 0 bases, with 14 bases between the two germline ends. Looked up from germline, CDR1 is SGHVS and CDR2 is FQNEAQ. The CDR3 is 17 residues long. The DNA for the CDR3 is TGTGCCAGCAGCTTATTTTCGGACTACAATAGCAATCAGCCCCAGCATTTT. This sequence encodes CASSLFSDYNSNQPQHF. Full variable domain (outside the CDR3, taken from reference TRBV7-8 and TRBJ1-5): GAGVSQSPRYKVAKRGQDVALRCDPISGHVSLFWYQQALGQGPEFLTYFQNEAQLDKSGLPSDRFFAERPEGSVSTLKIQRTQQEDSAVYLCASSLFSDYNSNQPQHFGDGTRLSIL.

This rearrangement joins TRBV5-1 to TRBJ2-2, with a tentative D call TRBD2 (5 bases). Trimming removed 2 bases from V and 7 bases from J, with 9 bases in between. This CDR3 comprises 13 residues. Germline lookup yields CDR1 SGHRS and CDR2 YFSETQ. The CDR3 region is CASSLYGDGELFF. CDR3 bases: TGCGCCAGCAGCTTATACGGGGACGGGGAGCTGTTTTTT.